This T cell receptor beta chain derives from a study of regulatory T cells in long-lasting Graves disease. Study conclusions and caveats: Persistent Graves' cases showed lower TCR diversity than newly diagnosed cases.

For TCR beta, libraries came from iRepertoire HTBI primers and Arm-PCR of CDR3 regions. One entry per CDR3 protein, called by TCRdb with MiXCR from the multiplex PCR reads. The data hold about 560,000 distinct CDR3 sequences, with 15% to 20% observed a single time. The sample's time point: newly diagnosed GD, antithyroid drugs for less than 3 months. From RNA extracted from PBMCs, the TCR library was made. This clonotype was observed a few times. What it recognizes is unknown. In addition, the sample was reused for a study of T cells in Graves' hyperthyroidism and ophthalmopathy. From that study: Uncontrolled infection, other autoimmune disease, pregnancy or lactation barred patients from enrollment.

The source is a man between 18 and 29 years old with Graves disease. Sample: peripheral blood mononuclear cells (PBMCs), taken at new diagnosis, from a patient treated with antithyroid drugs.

Here the CDR3 reads CASSEVKGGGDTQYF. CDR3 nucleotide sequence: TGTGCCAGCAGTGAGGTCAAAGGCGGGGGAGATACGCAGTATTTT. The V gene is TRBV25-1, the J gene TRBJ2-3, with TRBD2 matching over 7 bases. Per the germline V gene, CDR1 is MGHDK and CDR2 is SYGVNS. The CDR3 consists of 15 residues. V dropped 3 bases and J dropped 5; count of bases not matched to a gene: 8.